This TCR beta chain was observed in a study of blood T cells in healthy people across ages. Study summary: There was about one barcoded beta molecule captured by template switching per two T cells.

The germline V gene encodes CDR1 MNHEY and CDR2 SVGEGT. The CDR3 is 13 residues long. Trimming stripped 0 bases from V and 5 bases from J, with 7 bases between. General study findings and limits: No one knew whether donors had CMV, which possibly confounded expanded clonotype changes.

Combining a sample-barcoded 5' primer with a J-beta primer mix, a second PCR ran for 7 to 11 cycles. Every sample gave at least 2.5 million paired-end reads containing CDR3. TCRdb re-derived calls from the 5' RACE reads in MiXCR, one entry per CDR3 protein. The sample comprises about 930,000 distinct CDR3 sequences, roughly 29% of which are singletons, and about 10% rests with the top ten. Comments on this clonotype: No antigen is known for it.

This sample was shared with a second study, whose subject was T cells of mothers and their children. This second study says: Slightly, though not significantly, more overlap was seen in related than in unrelated mother-child pairs.

The rearrangement joins TRBV6-2 or TRBV6-3 to TRBJ1-2; no reliable D call. The sequence was collected from a woman in her forties in good health. Sequenced sample: blood. The DNA for the CDR3 is TGTGCCAGCAGTTACTCGAAGGATTATGGCTACACCTTC. Protein: CASSYSKDYGYTF.